These T cell receptor beta chains were read from a single sample in a study of blood T cell repertoires in COVID-19. TCRdb's copy holds only in-frame clones and misses some; the assay was immunoSEQ multiplex PCR. This sample has 350,000 to 450,000 clones; about 86% occur once, and the top ten carry just over 7%. The specimen sequenced was peripheral blood. These receptors were taken from a woman between 55 and 75 years old with COVID-19, enrolled during active disease. Both conserved end residues are part of each CDR3. The order of the fields is D gene, clone size, J gene, V gene, CDR3 DNA, CDR3 protein. The D gene is left open where the match is weak. A row's size may be missing; if present it is once, few, many or a size class.

d_call: TRBD2
clone_size: once
j_call: TRBJ2-3
v_call: TRBV5-1
cdr3_nt: TGCGCCAGCAGCTATGGCGGGGGGGCAGCAGATACGCAGTATTTT
cdr3_aa: CASSYGGGAADTQYF

d_call: .
clone_size: once
j_call: TRBJ2-2
v_call: TRBV9
cdr3_nt: TGTGCCAGCAGCGCCCGTTCCGGAGGATACACCGGGGAGCTGTTTTTT
cdr3_aa: CASSARSGGYTGELFF

d_call: TRBD1
clone_size: .
j_call: TRBJ2-5
v_call: TRBV4-1
cdr3_nt: TGCGCCAGCAGCCAGTCTAGGGGGCCTCAAGAGACCCAGTACTTC
cdr3_aa: CASSQSRGPQETQYF

d_call: TRBD2
clone_size: .
j_call: TRBJ2-4
v_call: TRBV5-4
cdr3_nt: TGTGCCAGCAGCTCGGAACTAGCGGGGGGGCCTCTAGCCAAAAACATTCAGTACTTC
cdr3_aa: CASSSELAGGPLAKNIQYF

d_call: TRBD1
clone_size: .
j_call: TRBJ2-7
v_call: TRBV7-2
cdr3_nt: TGTGCCAGCAGTCGAGGGGGCTATAACTACGAGCAGTACTTC
cdr3_aa: CASSRGGYNYEQYF

d_call: .
clone_size: .
j_call: TRBJ1-3
v_call: TRBV7-2
cdr3_nt: TGTGCCAGCAGCCCTTCAGGGGCTGGAAACACCATATATTTT
cdr3_aa: CASSPSGAGNTIYF

d_call: .
clone_size: .
j_call: TRBJ2-5
v_call: TRBV13
cdr3_nt: TGTGCCAGCAGCTTAATGACTCATGTCGAGACCCAGTACTTC
cdr3_aa: CASSLMTHVETQYF

d_call: TRBD1
clone_size: .
j_call: TRBJ1-2
v_call: TRBV7-9
cdr3_nt: TGTGCCAGCAGCGCACGGGACAGGGACTTCAACTATGGCTACACCTTC
cdr3_aa: CASSARDRDFNYGYTF

d_call: .
clone_size: .
j_call: TRBJ1-5
v_call: TRBV11-2
cdr3_nt: TGTGCCAGCAGCTTAGCTAACGGGAATCAGCCCCAGCATTTT
cdr3_aa: CASSLANGNQPQHF

d_call: .
clone_size: .
j_call: TRBJ2-2
v_call: TRBV9
cdr3_nt: TGTGCCAGCAGCACCCGATGGGCTGCGAACACCGGGGAGCTGTTTTTT
cdr3_aa: CASSTRWAANTGELFF

d_call: TRBD1
clone_size: .
j_call: TRBJ1-2
v_call: TRBV14
cdr3_nt: TGTGCCAGCAGCCACGGGACAGCCTATGGCTACACCTTC
cdr3_aa: CASSHGTAYGYTF

d_call: .
clone_size: once
j_call: TRBJ1-2
v_call: TRBV3-1/TRBV3-2
cdr3_nt: TGTGCCAGCAGCCAGTGGGTTGCAGGGGAAGGCTACACCTTC
cdr3_aa: CASSQWVAGEGYTF

d_call: .
clone_size: .
j_call: TRBJ2-3
v_call: TRBV7-9
cdr3_nt: TGTGCCAGCAGCTTACAGGGGCCAGATACGCAGTATTTT
cdr3_aa: CASSLQGPDTQYF

d_call: .
clone_size: .
j_call: TRBJ1-1
v_call: TRBV4-1
cdr3_nt: TGCGCCAGCAGCCATGCCCTAGTGAACACTGAAGCTTTCTTT
cdr3_aa: CASSHALVNTEAFF

d_call: .
clone_size: few
j_call: TRBJ2-1
v_call: TRBV7-7
cdr3_nt: TGTGCCAGCAGCGCTGGAGTTAACCTTTACAATGAGCAGTTCTTC
cdr3_aa: CASSAGVNLYNEQFF

d_call: .
clone_size: .
j_call: TRBJ1-2
v_call: TRBV2
cdr3_nt: TGTGCCAGCTCCTGGACCCGGAGGGGCTACACCTTC
cdr3_aa: CASSWTRRGYTF

d_call: .
clone_size: .
j_call: TRBJ1-5
v_call: TRBV12-3/TRBV12-4
cdr3_nt: TGTGCCAGCTCCCCCGGGATTTTCTCACCCCAGCATTTT
cdr3_aa: CASSPGIFSPQHF

d_call: .
clone_size: .
j_call: TRBJ2-5
v_call: TRBV14
cdr3_nt: TGTGCCAGCAGCCAGGCTCCCCAAGAGACCCAGTACTTC
cdr3_aa: CASSQAPQETQYF

d_call: .
clone_size: .
j_call: TRBJ1-1
v_call: TRBV9
cdr3_nt: TGTGCCAGCAGCCCCGGAAGCGGGATTCTGAAAGCTTTCTTT
cdr3_aa: CASSPGSGILKAFF

d_call: .
clone_size: once
j_call: TRBJ2-5
v_call: TRBV11-2
cdr3_nt: TGTGCCAGCAGCTTAGATCTTGCGCGGGAGACCCAGTACTTC
cdr3_aa: CASSLDLARETQYF

d_call: TRBD1
clone_size: .
j_call: TRBJ1-2
v_call: TRBV11-2
cdr3_nt: TGTGCCAGCAGTGGAATTTGGGGGACAGAACCTTTTGTCACCTTC
cdr3_aa: CASSGIWGTEPFVTF

d_call: TRBD1
clone_size: .
j_call: TRBJ2-3
v_call: TRBV5-1
cdr3_nt: TGCGCCAGCAGCTTGGCGGGACAGATGACAGATACGCAGTATTTT
cdr3_aa: CASSLAGQMTDTQYF

d_call: TRBD1
clone_size: .
j_call: TRBJ2-1
v_call: TRBV3-1/TRBV3-2
cdr3_nt: TGTGCCAGCAGCCCGACAGGGTACTCCTACAATGAGCAGTTCTTC
cdr3_aa: CASSPTGYSYNEQFF

d_call: TRBD2
clone_size: .
j_call: TRBJ2-7
v_call: TRBV9
cdr3_nt: TGTGCCAGCAGCCCCGCAGCGGGGGTTACCTACGAGCAGTACTTC
cdr3_aa: CASSPAAGVTYEQYF

d_call: .
clone_size: .
j_call: TRBJ2-2
v_call: TRBV5-1
cdr3_nt: TGCGCCAGCAGCTTGGCTTCGGGGGCGAACACCGGGGAGCTGTTTTTT
cdr3_aa: CASSLASGANTGELFF

d_call: .
clone_size: few
j_call: TRBJ1-2
v_call: TRBV28
cdr3_nt: TGTGCCAGCAGTTTCGAGGGTGGCTACACCTTC
cdr3_aa: CASSFEGGYTF

d_call: .
clone_size: .
j_call: TRBJ2-2
v_call: TRBV7-3
cdr3_nt: TGTGCCAGCAGCTTAAGCCCTACGAACACCGGGGAGCTGTTTTTT
cdr3_aa: CASSLSPTNTGELFF

d_call: TRBD1
clone_size: .
j_call: TRBJ2-7
v_call: TRBV4-2
cdr3_nt: TGTGCCAGCAGCTCCCCCGTTAGGGACAGGGGGGCCGAGCAGTACTTC
cdr3_aa: CASSSPVRDRGAEQYF

d_call: TRBD2
clone_size: once
j_call: TRBJ2-1
v_call: TRBV25-1
cdr3_nt: TGTGCCAGCAAGTCAGCGGGGGGTCCGTACAATGAGCAGTTCTTC
cdr3_aa: CASKSAGGPYNEQFF

d_call: TRBD1
clone_size: .
j_call: TRBJ1-2
v_call: TRBV3-1/TRBV3-2
cdr3_nt: TGTGCCAGCAGCCAAGAGGGGTTCCCGGACAGGGACTATGGCTACACCTTC
cdr3_aa: CASSQEGFPDRDYGYTF

d_call: .
clone_size: .
j_call: TRBJ2-7
v_call: TRBV2
cdr3_nt: TGTGCCAGCAGGGTGGACAGCTACGAGCAGTACTTC
cdr3_aa: CASRVDSYEQYF

d_call: .
clone_size: .
j_call: TRBJ2-7
v_call: TRBV4-1
cdr3_nt: TGCGCCAGCAGCCAAGGGGAGTTTAAGCAGTACTTC
cdr3_aa: CASSQGEFKQYF

d_call: TRBD1
clone_size: .
j_call: TRBJ1-1
v_call: TRBV15
cdr3_nt: TGTGCCACCAGCAGAGATCTATCTAGGGGGCGGGGCACTGAAGCTTTCTTT
cdr3_aa: CATSRDLSRGRGTEAFF

d_call: TRBD1
clone_size: .
j_call: TRBJ2-7
v_call: TRBV5-4
cdr3_nt: TGTGCCAGTTCCTCTTCCGGGACAGAGTACGAGCAGTACTTC
cdr3_aa: CASSSSGTEYEQYF

d_call: .
clone_size: .
j_call: TRBJ2-1
v_call: TRBV11-2
cdr3_nt: TGTGCCAGCAGCTCCGGGGACACCGAGCAGTTCTTC
cdr3_aa: CASSSGDTEQFF

d_call: TRBD1
clone_size: .
j_call: TRBJ2-1
v_call: TRBV5-1
cdr3_nt: TGCGCCAGCAGCCCCGGACAGGGGGCTTACAATGAGCAGTTCTTC
cdr3_aa: CASSPGQGAYNEQFF

d_call: TRBD2
clone_size: once
j_call: TRBJ2-1
v_call: TRBV10-3
cdr3_nt: TGTGCCATCAGTGAGGCGGGGCGGGGGGACAATGAGCAGTTCTTC
cdr3_aa: CAISEAGRGDNEQFF

d_call: TRBD1
clone_size: .
j_call: TRBJ2-7
v_call: TRBV9
cdr3_nt: TGTGCCAGCAGCGTAGCAGTGGGGCAGGGGGCCTACGAGCAGTACTTC
cdr3_aa: CASSVAVGQGAYEQYF

d_call: TRBD2
clone_size: .
j_call: TRBJ2-2
v_call: TRBV7-6
cdr3_nt: TGTGCCAGCAGCTCGACCGGACTAGCAACGAACACCGGGGAGCTGTTTTTT
cdr3_aa: CASSSTGLATNTGELFF

d_call: TRBD1
clone_size: .
j_call: TRBJ2-1
v_call: TRBV4-1
cdr3_nt: TGCGCCAGCAGCATTGTTGGGGACAGGGGGTGGAATGAGCAGTTCTTC
cdr3_aa: CASSIVGDRGWNEQFF

d_call: .
clone_size: .
j_call: TRBJ2-5
v_call: TRBV7-3
cdr3_nt: TGTGCCAGCAGCTTACGACTACAAGAGACCCAGTACTTC
cdr3_aa: CASSLRLQETQYF

d_call: TRBD2
clone_size: .
j_call: TRBJ2-5
v_call: TRBV7-8
cdr3_nt: TGTGCCAGCAGCTTAGAAGCGGGGGAAGGGGAGACCCAGTACTTC
cdr3_aa: CASSLEAGEGETQYF

d_call: .
clone_size: .
j_call: TRBJ1-1
v_call: TRBV19
cdr3_nt: TGTGCCAGTAGTAACACGAACACTGAAGCTTTCTTT
cdr3_aa: CASSNTNTEAFF

d_call: .
clone_size: .
j_call: TRBJ2-7
v_call: TRBV30
cdr3_nt: TGTGCCTGGAGCAAGAACTGGGAGCAGTACTTC
cdr3_aa: CAWSKNWEQYF

d_call: .
clone_size: .
j_call: TRBJ1-2
v_call: TRBV11-2
cdr3_nt: TGTGCCAGCAGCTTAGACAGGGGTTGGGATGGCTACACCTTC
cdr3_aa: CASSLDRGWDGYTF